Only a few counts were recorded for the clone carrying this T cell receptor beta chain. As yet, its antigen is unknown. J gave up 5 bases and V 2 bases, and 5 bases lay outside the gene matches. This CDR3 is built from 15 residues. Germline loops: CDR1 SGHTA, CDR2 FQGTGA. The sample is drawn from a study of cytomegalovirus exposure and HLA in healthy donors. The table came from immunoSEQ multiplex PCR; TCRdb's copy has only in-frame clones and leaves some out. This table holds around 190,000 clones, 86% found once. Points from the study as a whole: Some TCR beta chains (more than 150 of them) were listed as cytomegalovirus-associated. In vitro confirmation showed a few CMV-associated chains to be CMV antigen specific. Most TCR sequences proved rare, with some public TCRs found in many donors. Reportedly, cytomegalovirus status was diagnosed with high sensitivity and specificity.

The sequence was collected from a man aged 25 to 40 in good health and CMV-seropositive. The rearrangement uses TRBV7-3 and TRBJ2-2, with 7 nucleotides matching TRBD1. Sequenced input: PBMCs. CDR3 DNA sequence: TGTGCCAGCAGCTTAGACAGGGCTGAAACCGGGGAGCTGTTTTTT. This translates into CASSLDRAETGELFF. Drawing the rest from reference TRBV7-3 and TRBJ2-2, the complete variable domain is GAGVSQTPSNKVTEKGKYVELRCDPISGHTALYWYRQSLGQGPEFLIYFQGTGAADDSGLPNDRFFAVRPEGSVSTLKIQRTERGDSAVYLCASSLDRAETGELFFGEGSRLTVL.